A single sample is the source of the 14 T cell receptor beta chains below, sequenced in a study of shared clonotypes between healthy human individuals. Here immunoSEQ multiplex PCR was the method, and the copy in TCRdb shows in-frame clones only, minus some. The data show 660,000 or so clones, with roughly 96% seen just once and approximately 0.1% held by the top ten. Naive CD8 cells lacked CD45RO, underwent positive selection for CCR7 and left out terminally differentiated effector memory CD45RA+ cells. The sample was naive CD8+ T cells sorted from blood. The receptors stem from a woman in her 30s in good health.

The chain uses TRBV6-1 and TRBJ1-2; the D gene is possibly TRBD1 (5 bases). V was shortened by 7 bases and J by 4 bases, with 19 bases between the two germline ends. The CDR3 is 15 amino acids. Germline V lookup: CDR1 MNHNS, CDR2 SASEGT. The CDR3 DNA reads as TGTGCCAGCATACACCCCGGACAAACCTCCTATGGCTACACCTTC. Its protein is CASIHPGQTSYGYTF.

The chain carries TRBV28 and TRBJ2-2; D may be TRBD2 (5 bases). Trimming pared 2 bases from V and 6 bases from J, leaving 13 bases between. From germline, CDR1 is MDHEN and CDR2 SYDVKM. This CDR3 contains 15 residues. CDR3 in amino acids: CASSLRDWGAGELFF. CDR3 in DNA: TGTGCCAGCAGTTTACGCGACTGGGGAGCCGGGGAGCTGTTTTTT.

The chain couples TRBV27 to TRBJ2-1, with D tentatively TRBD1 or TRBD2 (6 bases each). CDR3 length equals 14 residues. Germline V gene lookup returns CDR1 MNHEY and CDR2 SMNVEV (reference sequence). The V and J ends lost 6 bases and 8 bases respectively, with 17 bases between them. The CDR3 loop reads CASRASQGGYEQFF. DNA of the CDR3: TGTGCCAGCAGGGCCTCACAGGGAGGCTATGAGCAGTTCTTC.

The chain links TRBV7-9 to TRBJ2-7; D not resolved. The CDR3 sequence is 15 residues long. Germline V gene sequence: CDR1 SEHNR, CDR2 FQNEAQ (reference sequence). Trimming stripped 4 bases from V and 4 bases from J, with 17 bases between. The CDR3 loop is CASSSARLQPYEQYF. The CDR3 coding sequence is TGTGCCAGCAGCTCCGCCAGGCTTCAACCATACGAGCAGTACTTC. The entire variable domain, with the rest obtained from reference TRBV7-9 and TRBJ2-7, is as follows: DTGVSQNPRHKITKRGQNVTFRCDPISEHNRLYWYRQTLGQGPEFLTYFQNEAQLEKSRLLSDRFSAERPKGSFSTLEIQRTEQGDSAMYLCASSSARLQPYEQYFGPGTRLTVT.

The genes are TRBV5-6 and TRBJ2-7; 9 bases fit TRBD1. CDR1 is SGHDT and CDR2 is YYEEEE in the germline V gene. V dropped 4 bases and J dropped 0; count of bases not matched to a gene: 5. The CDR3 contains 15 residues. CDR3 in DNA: TGTGCCAGCAGCCTGGGACAGGGCCGCTCCTACGAGCAGTACTTC. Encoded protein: CASSLGQGRSYEQYF.

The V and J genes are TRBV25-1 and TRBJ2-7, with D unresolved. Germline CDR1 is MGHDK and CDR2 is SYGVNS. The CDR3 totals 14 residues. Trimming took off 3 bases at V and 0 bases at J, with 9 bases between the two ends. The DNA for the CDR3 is TGTGCCAGCAGTGATACCGGGCCCTCCTACGAGCAGTACTTC. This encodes CASSDTGPSYEQYF.

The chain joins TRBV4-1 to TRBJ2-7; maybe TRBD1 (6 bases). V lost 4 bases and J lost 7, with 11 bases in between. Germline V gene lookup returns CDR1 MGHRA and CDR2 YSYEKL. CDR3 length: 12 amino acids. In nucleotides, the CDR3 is TGCGCCAGCAGCCCAACAGGGAATGAGCAGTACTTC. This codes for CASSPTGNEQYF.

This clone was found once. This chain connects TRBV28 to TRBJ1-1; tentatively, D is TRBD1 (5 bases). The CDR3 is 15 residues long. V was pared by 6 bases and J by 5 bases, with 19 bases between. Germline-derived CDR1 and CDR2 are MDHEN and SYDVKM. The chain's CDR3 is CASSRTRRGRTEAFF. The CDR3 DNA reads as TGTGCCAGCAGCCGAACGAGAAGGGGTAGGACTGAAGCTTTCTTT.

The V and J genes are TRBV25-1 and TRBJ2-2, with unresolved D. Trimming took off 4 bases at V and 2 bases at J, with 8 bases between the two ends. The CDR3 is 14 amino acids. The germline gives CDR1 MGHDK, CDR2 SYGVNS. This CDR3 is CASSGPRNTGELFF. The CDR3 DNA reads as TGTGCCAGCAGTGGCCCCAGAAACACCGGGGAGCTGTTTTTT.

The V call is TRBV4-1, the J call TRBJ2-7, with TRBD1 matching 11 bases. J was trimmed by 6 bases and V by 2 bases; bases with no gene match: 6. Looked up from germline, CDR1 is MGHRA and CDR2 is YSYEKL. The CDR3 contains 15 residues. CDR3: CASSQPGTGGREQYF. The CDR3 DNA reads TGCGCCAGCAGCCAACCCGGGACAGGGGGGCGCGAGCAGTACTTC.

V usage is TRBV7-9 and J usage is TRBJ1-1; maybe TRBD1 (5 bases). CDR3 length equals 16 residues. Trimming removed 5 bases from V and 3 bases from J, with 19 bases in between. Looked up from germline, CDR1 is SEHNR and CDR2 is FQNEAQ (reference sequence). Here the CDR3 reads CASSPFLEAGYTEAFF. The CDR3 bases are TGTGCCAGCAGCCCGTTCCTAGAGGCAGGGTACACTGAAGCTTTCTTT.

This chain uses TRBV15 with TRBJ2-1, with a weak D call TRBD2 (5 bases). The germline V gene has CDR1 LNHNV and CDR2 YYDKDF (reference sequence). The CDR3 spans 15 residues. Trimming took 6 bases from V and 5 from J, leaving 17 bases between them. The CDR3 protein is CATSESLAHNNEQFF. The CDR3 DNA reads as TGTGCCACCAGTGAGTCCCTAGCCCATAACAATGAGCAGTTCTTC.

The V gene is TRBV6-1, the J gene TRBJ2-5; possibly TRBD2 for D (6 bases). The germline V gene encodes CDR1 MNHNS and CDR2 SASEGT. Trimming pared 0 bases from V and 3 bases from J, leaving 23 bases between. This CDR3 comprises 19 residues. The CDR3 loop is CASSEALLRGIVGKETQYF. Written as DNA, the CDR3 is TGTGCCAGCAGTGAAGCGCTTCTCCGGGGGATTGTCGGCAAAGAGACCCAGTACTTC.

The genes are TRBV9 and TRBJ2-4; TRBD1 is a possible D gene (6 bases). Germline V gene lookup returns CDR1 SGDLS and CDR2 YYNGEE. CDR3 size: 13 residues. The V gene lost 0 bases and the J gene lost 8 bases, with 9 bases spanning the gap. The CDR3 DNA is TGTGCCAGCAGCGTAGGGGGGCAGGACATTCAGTACTTC. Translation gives CASSVGGQDIQYF.